These 27 T cell receptor beta chains were sequenced from one sample in a study of metastatic and nonmetastatic thyroid tumors. Every patient underwent thyroid surgery untreated. TCRdb re-analyzed the PCR reads through MiXCR. The top ten hold around 13% of the sample, which has around 15,000 clones, under 40% seen once. What was sequenced was tumor tissue. The receptors stem from a male donor with papillary thyroid cancer or a benign thyroid nodule (not recorded which). Some clones in this sample may be carry-over from other donors' samples.

Within the sample, this clone is medium-sized. The chain couples TRBV19 to TRBJ1-4; a weak D match, TRBD1 (6 bases). CDR3 length equals 13 residues. V was trimmed by 5 bases and J by 8 bases, leaving 12 bases between them. Germline V gene data show CDR1 as LNHDA and CDR2 as SQIVND (reference sequence). The CDR3 protein is CASSQGWKEKLFF. In DNA form, the CDR3 reads TGTGCCAGTAGTCAGGGGTGGAAGGAAAAACTGTTTTTT.

The table lists this clone with a few counts. V gene TRBV15 combines with J gene TRBJ1-5; 11 bases line up with TRBD1. The CDR3 contains 15 residues. CDR1 and CDR2 from the germline V gene are LNHNV and YYDKDF (reference sequence). The junction had 6 bases not matched to a gene; V was cut back by 1 base and J by 10 bases. The CDR3 sequence is CATSRVGTGGYPQHF. Written as DNA, the CDR3 is TGTGCCACCAGCAGAGTCGGGACAGGGGGGTATCCCCAGCATTTT. Using reference TRBV15 and TRBJ1-5 for the parts outside the CDR3, the full variable domain is DAMVIQNPRYQVTQFGKPVTLSCSQTLNHNVMYWYQQKSSQAPKLLFHYYDKDFNNEADTPDNFQSRRPNTSFCFLDIRSPGLGDTAMYLCATSRVGTGGYPQHFGDGTRLSIL.

The chain combines TRBV6-2 or TRBV6-3 with TRBJ2-7; 8 bases are shared with TRBD2. Germline CDR1 MNHEY, CDR2 SVGEGT. CDR3 length: 15 amino acids. Germline trimming cut 5 bases from V and 2 bases from J; bases unmatched to any gene: 8. The CDR3 nucleotides are TGTGCCAGCAGTCTTCAAGCGGGAGCTCCCTACGAGCAGTACTTC. Translation gives CASSLQAGAPYEQYF.

This clone was observed a single time. The rearrangement uses TRBV6-1 and TRBJ1-2; no firm D call. The CDR3 consists of 13 residues. V lost 6 bases and J lost 2, with 10 bases in between. CDR1 MNHNS and CDR2 SASEGT come from the germline V gene. Written as DNA, the CDR3 is TGTGCCAGCAGCTCCGGACTGAACTATGGCTACACCTTC. Protein: CASSSGLNYGYTF.

This clone appeared many times. The gene calls are TRBV2 and TRBJ1-2; no clear D gene. Germline V CDR1 and CDR2: SNHLY, FYNNEI. The length of the CDR3 is 13 residues. V was trimmed by 4 bases and J by 4 bases, leaving 10 bases between them. In DNA form, the CDR3 reads TGTGCCAGCAGTGTGGAGACACTCTATGGCTACACCTTC. It specifies CASSVETLYGYTF.

Sample share makes this clone medium-sized. The chain employs TRBV20-1 and TRBJ1-1; D is ambiguous. The germline gives CDR1 DFQATT, CDR2 SNEGSKA (reference sequence). CDR3 length equals 14 residues. V was clipped by 1 base and J by 0 bases, with 9 bases between them. The CDR3 DNA reads as TGCAGTGCTAGAGTGCGGGATATGAACACTGAAGCTTTCTTT. Protein sequence: CSARVRDMNTEAFF.

By share, this clone ranks as medium-sized. The rearrangement uses TRBV7-9 and TRBJ1-6; maybe TRBD1 (5 bases). Germline values: CDR1 SEHNR, CDR2 FQNEAQ (reference sequence). The CDR3 has 14 residues. V was pared by 4 bases and J by 10 bases, with 14 bases between. CDR3 sequence reads: CASSSGGVRSPLHF. Written as DNA, the CDR3 is TGTGCCAGCAGCTCAGGAGGGGTTCGGTCACCCCTCCACTTT.

This clone was counted a few times. The chain couples TRBV6-2 or TRBV6-3 to TRBJ2-1, with 7 positions matching TRBD2. Germline V CDR1 and CDR2: MNHEY, SVGEGT. This CDR3 region has 14 residues. The V and J ends lost 4 bases and 10 bases, in that order; junction bases with no gene match: 10. The CDR3 DNA reads TGTGCCAGCAGTTCGGCCTCCGGGGGACTAGAGCAGTTCTTC. Its translation is CASSSASGGLEQFF.

V gene TRBV6-1 combines with J gene TRBJ1-6, with a tentative D call TRBD1 (5 bases). This CDR3 has 14 amino acids. V dropped 6 bases and J dropped 8 bases, with 14 bases sitting between them. Looked up from germline, CDR1 is MNHNS and CDR2 is SASEGT. In DNA, the CDR3 is TGTGCCAGCAGCCGAGGGGAGTCCTATTCACCCCTCCACTTT. Protein sequence: CASSRGESYSPLHF.

The chain couples TRBV7-2 to TRBJ1-3, with unresolved D. V gave up 1 base and J gave up 0 bases, with 7 bases separating them. Germline values: CDR1 SGHTA, CDR2 FQGNSA. The CDR3 consists of 15 residues. The CDR3 DNA sequence: TGTGCCAGCAGCTTAGGCGAAGTCTCTGGAAACACCATATATTTT. This encodes CASSLGEVSGNTIYF.

The chain links TRBV30 to TRBJ1-4; 9 bases align to TRBD1. CDR3 size: 14 residues. The germline CDR1 and CDR2 sequences are GTSNPN and SVGIG (reference sequence). Trimming at V came to 0 bases and at J to 7 bases, leaving 3 bases not matched to a gene. CDR3 nucleotide sequence: TGTGCCTGGAGTGTACGACAGGGGGGTGAAAAACTGTTTTTT. This gives the protein CAWSVRQGGEKLFF.

The gene calls are TRBV12-3 or TRBV12-4 and TRBJ2-5; 11 bases fit TRBD1. This CDR3 comprises 15 residues. CDR3 region: CVRSPGQGARGTQYF. In nucleotides, the CDR3 is TGTGTCAGGAGCCCCGGACAGGGGGCGAGGGGGACCCAGTACTTC.

This clone was counted a few times. The J gene is TRBJ1-6, the V gene TRBV7-3, with D maybe TRBD1 (5 bases). Between the trimmed V and J ends, which lost 3 bases and 14 bases, there was a span of 11 bases. Germline CDR1 is SGHTA and CDR2 is FQGTGA. The CDR3 contains 12 residues. The CDR3 protein is CASSFPGGALHF. CDR3 in DNA: TGTGCCAGCAGCTTCCCCGGGGGGGCCCTCCACTTT.

This clone is categorized as medium-sized (0.01 to 0.1%). The rearrangement uses TRBV6-5 and TRBJ1-2; 11 positions match TRBD1. V shed 2 bases, J shed 6 bases, and the junction held 2 bases outside the gene matches. This CDR3 is 14 amino acids long. Germline CDR1 and CDR2: MNHEY and SVGAGI. CDR3 in amino acids: CASSYADRGHGYTF. CDR3 DNA sequence: TGTGCCAGCAGTTACGCGGACAGGGGGCATGGCTACACCTTC.

The chain links TRBV18 to TRBJ1-5, with 9 nucleotides matching TRBD1. In germline, CDR1 is KGHSH, CDR2 LQKENI. The CDR3 is 15 amino acids. Losses at the gene ends were 6 bases for V and 9 bases for J; bases not matched to a gene: 12. The CDR3 is CASSLLRDRDGPQHF. The DNA for the CDR3 is TGTGCCAGCTCTCTCTTGCGGGACAGGGATGGGCCCCAGCATTTT.

V is TRBV4-1 and J is TRBJ2-7; the D is unclear. Germline V CDR1 and CDR2: MGHRA, YSYEKL. This CDR3 region has 15 residues. Trimming stripped 0 bases from V and 7 bases from J, with 16 bases between. The CDR3: CASSQDQTRDGEQYF. The CDR3 DNA is TGCGCCAGCAGCCAAGATCAGACACGAGATGGAGAGCAGTACTTC.

The CDR3: CASSLAETGGRDEQYF. Here the CDR3 DNA reads TGTGCCAGCAGCTTAGCAGAGACAGGGGGCCGGGACGAGCAGTACTTC. The genes are TRBV11-1 and TRBJ2-7, with 10 bases identical to TRBD1. CDR1 SGHAT and CDR2 FQDESV come from the germline V gene (reference sequence). Germline trimming cut 0 bases from V and 5 bases from J; bases unmatched to any gene: 7. This CDR3 region has 16 residues.

There are many counts of this clone. V usage is TRBV24-1 and J usage is TRBJ2-2; 16 nucleotides match TRBD2. The CDR3 extends over 17 amino acids. The V segment lost 6 bases and the J segment 5 bases; nucleotides outside the gene matches: 5. From germline, CDR1 is KGHDR and CDR2 SFDVKD. The CDR3 reads CATSPGTSGRVTGELFF. As DNA, the CDR3 is TGTGCCACCAGTCCGGGGACTAGCGGGAGGGTGACCGGGGAGCTGTTTTTT.

By sample share, this clone is medium-sized. J is TRBJ1-2 and V is TRBV24-1; 7 nucleotides align to TRBD1. The CDR3 consists of 16 residues. V lost 3 bases to trimming and J lost 0 bases; unmatched junction nucleotides: 6. Germline assignment: CDR1 KGHDR and CDR2 SFDVKD. This chain's CDR3 is CATSDPRTGANYGYTF. In nucleotides, the CDR3 is TGTGCCACCAGTGATCCTCGGACAGGCGCTAACTATGGCTACACCTTC.

This clone appeared a few times. V and J are TRBV6-4 and TRBJ1-5; D not certain. V lost 5 bases, J lost 1 base, and 6 bases lay in between. This CDR3 contains 13 residues. Germline CDR1 reads MRHNA; CDR2 reads SNTAGT. CDR3 coding DNA: TGTGCCAGCAGTCCTGACAGCAATCAGCCCCAGCATTTT. Amino acids: CASSPDSNQPQHF.

The chain carries TRBV20-1 and TRBJ2-7; TRBD2 might be the D (6 bases). From germline, CDR1 is DFQATT and CDR2 SNEGSKA (reference sequence). The CDR3 spans 14 residues. With 0 bases removed from V and 4 bases from J, the gap between germline ends came to 13 bases. The CDR3 DNA reads TGCAGTGCTAGAGATACGCGGGGCGGTTACGAGCAGTACTTC. Protein product: CSARDTRGGYEQYF.

The gene calls are TRBV5-1 and TRBJ1-6; no clear D gene. The CDR3 consists of 19 residues. Trimming pared 4 bases from V and 0 bases from J, leaving 20 bases between. The V gene's germline CDR1 is SGHRS and CDR2 YFSETQ. CDR3 coding DNA: TGCGCCAGCAGCCCACCAGGTGGGCCACAAAGCTCCTATAATTCACCCCTCCACTTT. Translation gives CASSPPGGPQSSYNSPLHF.

The chain couples TRBV11-2 to TRBJ2-1; TRBD2 agrees at 7 bases. Germline V gives CDR1 SGHAT, CDR2 FQNNGV. This CDR3 spans 15 amino acids. The V gene end was trimmed by 8 bases and the J gene end by 4 bases; junction bases not matched to a gene: 11. CDR3 coding DNA: TGTGCCAGCGGCCCGGGACTACCTAGATACAATGAGCAGTTCTTC. Protein sequence: CASGPGLPRYNEQFF.

With regard to this clone: This could be a read error, since a much larger clone is one nucleotide away. V gene TRBV10-2 combines with J gene TRBJ1-1, with D hard to call. CDR1 is WSHSY and CDR2 is SAAADI in the germline V gene. With 4 bases removed from V and 12 bases from J, the gap between germline ends came to 21 bases. This CDR3 spans 14 amino acids. The CDR3 DNA sequence: TGCGCCAGCAGTGTGAGTGGGTCGGTTCGGGATCCTTTCTTT. It codes for CASSVSGSVRDPFF.

This clone ranks as medium-sized. The same CDR3 is also encoded by other DNA sequences in this sample. V is TRBV20-1 and J is TRBJ1-5; tentatively, D is TRBD1 (6 bases). The CDR3 runs 13 residues. From germline, CDR1 is DFQATT and CDR2 SNEGSKA (reference sequence). Trimming took 4 bases from V and 1 from J, leaving 8 bases between them. For the CDR3, the DNA is TGCAGTGCTATTGGGACAAGCAATCAGCCCCAGCATTTT. Translation gives CSAIGTSNQPQHF.

This clone rates as medium-sized. The genes are TRBV6-1 and TRBJ2-2; D not certain. V shed 1 base and J shed 9 bases, with 3 bases lying between them. The CDR3 is made up of 11 amino acids. Germline values: CDR1 MNHNS, CDR2 SASEGT. Written as DNA, the CDR3 is TGTGCCAGCAGTGAAGGATGGGAGCTGTTTTTT. Its translation is CASSEGWELFF.

Many counts were recorded for this clone. The same CDR3 is also encoded by other DNA sequences in this sample. The rearrangement joins TRBV4-1 to TRBJ2-1; TRBD2 is a possible D gene (5 bases). With 5 bases removed from V and 0 bases from J, the gap between germline ends came to 11 bases. The germline CDR1 and CDR2 sequences are MGHRA and YSYEKL. The CDR3 has 15 residues. The DNA of the CDR3 is TGCGCCAGCAGCATCAGCGGAAGCTCCTACAATGAGCAGTTCTTC. Translation: CASSISGSSYNEQFF.